What follows is one T cell receptor beta chain and its context. Its matching antigen is unknown. The entry originates in a study of T cell responses to AZD1222 COVID-19 vaccine. Study summary: Both about-4-week and about-12-week second-dose recipients were combined.

Study-level results: Possibly, clonal diversity was underestimated; donors were largely white British and included more females. Reports say nearly half of spike-specific TCRs go after unmutated variant regions. Only a handful of AZD1222 recipients tested seropositive at baseline.

Here immunoSEQ multiplex PCR was the method, and the copy in TCRdb shows in-frame clones only, minus some. The sample holds roughly 97,000 clones, more than 85% seen once. CDR1 is MNHEY and CDR2 is SVGAGI in the germline V gene. J lost 2 bases, V lost 6 bases, and 7 bases had no gene match. CDR3 length: 15 residues. The sequences come from peripheral blood, collected on day 0 of AZD1222 vaccination. This sequence originates from an adult in good health. The V gene is TRBV6-5, the J gene TRBJ1-2, with TRBD1 identical over 9 bases. The CDR3 DNA follows: TGTGCCAGCAGGGGACAGGGTACAAAAAACTATGGCTACACCTTC. This sequence encodes CASRGQGTKNYGYTF.